This T cell receptor (beta chain) was retrieved from a study of blood T cell repertoires in COVID-19. In the study overall: PBMCs, B-cell-depleted T cells, or T cells provided the cDNA or gDNA that made up the material.

Original analysis: Reference gene primer amplification gave nucleated cell count estimates. The assay was immunoSEQ multiplex PCR, and TCRdb's table has in-frame clones only and misses some. V, J and clone size are those of that table, while D and trimming were read from the DNA. The table lists 330,000 or so clones, over 85% of them singletons. The V gene lost 0 bases and the J gene lost 0 bases, with 9 bases spanning the gap. The CDR3 covers 16 residues. Germline V gene lookup returns CDR1 MNHEY and CDR2 SVGAGI. V is TRBV6-5 and J is TRBJ2-4; D not resolved. Sequenced material: peripheral blood. The receptor comes from an older woman with COVID-19, enrolled during active disease. CDR3 loop: CASSYSISLAKNIQYF. The DNA of the CDR3 is TGTGCCAGCAGTTACTCGATCAGTCTAGCCAAAAACATTCAGTACTTC.